This TCR beta chain was recorded in a study of cytomegalovirus exposure and HLA in healthy donors (dated by TCRdb to 2015 to 2018). In terms of the full investigation: The approximately 710 repertoires of the first cohort and the 120 validation repertoires were produced on the same platform, according to a later analysis. The study aimed to test whether signatures of past pathogen exposure could be identified by cataloging public T cell receptors. In addition to the first cohort of several hundred subjects, a separate validation cohort of 120 different subjects was used. To predict cytomegalovirus infection status, the study brought together high-throughput TCR immunosequencing, statistical association of individual TCRs with disease status, and machine learning.

Separate from the roughly 660-subject first cohort, the validation cohort of 90 to 150 subjects was the group to which the donors belonged. Per the germline V gene, MDHEN is the CDR1 and SYDVKM is the CDR2. Taken from cysteine to phenylalanine, the CDR3 has 15 residues. This entry keeps only the CDR3 DNA: 45 bases, framed from base 1. The germline V and J ends show losses of 6 bases and 3 bases respectively, and no gene match explains 11 bases of the junction. Preparation of the library involved the immunoSEQ multiplex PCR assay. Turning to the authors' computational methods: A statistical classification framework was built for diagnosing cytomegalovirus status from the catalog of TCR beta chain sequences. Drawn from immuneACCESS, this table holds only the in-frame rearrangements with V and J called that TCRdb kept. Clones are partly lost; checked studies trace under half to an unresolved V gene and leave the rest unexplained. The V and J calls and clone size come from that table; D and trimming were worked out from the DNA. Across this sample there are around 300,000 clones, with around 86% seen only once. The ten largest clonotypes hold roughly 1% of the sample.

What the authors observed across the whole study: A later analysis had no HLA typing for the validation cohort, so co-occurrence there was scored across all 130 or so repertoires. A total of roughly 160 TCR beta chains were listed by the study as associated with cytomegalovirus. According to the authors, the approach could potentially be generalized to other disease states and immunological phenotypes. In a later analysis, TCRs clustered in the first cohort were found to also tend to co-occur in the 120 or so validation repertoires, with 85% to 95% of cluster scores above 0. Cytomegalovirus status was reported to be diagnosed by the classifier with high specificity and sensitivity in both the original and validation cohorts. In vitro tests confirmed that a few of the cytomegalovirus-associated TCR beta chains recognize cytomegalovirus antigens. Most TCR sequences were observed very rarely across donors, whereas some public TCRs were present in many individuals.

As to this clone: This clone's antigen is unknown. The record has no base qualities; no much larger clone is one base away.

The clonotype comes from a woman aged 18-35 years in good health and CMV-seronegative. Source material: PBMCs. The rearrangement combines TRBV28 with TRBJ2-7; 7 of the junction bases match TRBD1. The CDR3: CASRRTRDRLYEQYF. The DNA sequence is given as TGTGCCAGCAGGAGGACTCGGGACAGACTCTACGAGCAGTACTTC.